This entry lists 27 T cell receptor beta chains sequenced from one sample in a study of blood T cell repertoires in COVID-19. This table comes from immunoSEQ multiplex PCR, and its TCRdb copy is limited to in-frame clones, with some not included. The table has some 350,000 clones, 87% seen once. Sequencing was done on a sample of peripheral blood. The source is a woman between 45 and 60 years old with COVID-19, enrolled during active disease.

In its sample, this clone was seen once. V is TRBV27 and J is TRBJ2-7; 13 positions match TRBD2. CDR3 length: 15 residues. V shed 3 bases and J 3 bases; nucleotides not matched to a gene: 2. Germline V gene sequence: CDR1 MNHEY, CDR2 SMNVEV (reference sequence). CDR3 loop: CASSFGTSGIYEQYF. Written as DNA, the CDR3 is TGTGCCAGCAGTTTCGGGACTAGCGGGATCTACGAGCAGTACTTC.

This clone was picked up a small number of times. J is TRBJ1-4 and V is TRBV5-4; 11 nucleotides align to TRBD1. Germline values: CDR1 SGHNT, CDR2 YYREEE (reference sequence). The length of the CDR3 is 15 residues. The trim removed 0 bases at V and 7 bases at J, leaving 2 bases unmatched. CDR3 bases: TGTGCCAGCAGCTTGGGGGGACAGGGGGTTGAAAAACTGTTTTTT. Translating gives CASSLGGQGVEKLFF.

The rearrangement joins TRBV6-6 to TRBJ2-1; 7 bases line up with TRBD1. Germline CDR1 reads MNHNY; CDR2 reads SVGAGI (reference sequence). This CDR3 is built from 13 residues. The V and J ends lost 5 bases and 7 bases, in that order; junction bases with no gene match: 5. Here the CDR3 DNA reads TGTGCCAGCAGTAAAGGGACAGCAAATGAGCAGTTCTTC. This translates into CASSKGTANEQFF.

The rearrangement joins TRBV9 to TRBJ2-2, with D perhaps matching TRBD1 (6 bases). Germline CDR1 and CDR2: SGDLS and YYNGEE. The V end lost 4 bases, the J end lost 2 bases, and 18 bases lay between the germline ends. The CDR3 is 17 residues long. The CDR3 bases are TGTGCCAGCAGCTCCATTGGGTGGACAGACAACACCGGGGAGCTGTTTTTT. This translates into CASSSIGWTDNTGELFF. The complete variable domain, with remaining parts taken from reference TRBV9 and TRBJ2-2, reads DSGVTQTPKHLITATGQRVTLRCSPRSGDLSVYWYQQSLDQGLQFLIQYYNGEERAKGNILERFSAQQFPDLHSELNLSSLELGDSALYFCASSSIGWTDNTGELFFGEGSRLTVL.

The chain combines TRBV7-2 with TRBJ1-5, with D possibly matching TRBD1 (5 bases). CDR1 and CDR2 (germline): SGHTA, FQGNSA. Trimming cost V 3 bases and J 7 bases, with 16 bases left between them. This CDR3 spans 15 amino acids. CDR3 amino acids: CASSFRAQRDQPQHF. The CDR3 nucleotides are TGTGCCAGCAGCTTCAGGGCCCAAAGAGACCAGCCCCAGCATTTT.

The genes are TRBV9 and TRBJ1-1, with a tentative D call TRBD1 (6 bases). Trimming cost V 3 bases and J 0 bases, with 9 bases left between them. Germline loops: CDR1 SGDLS, CDR2 YYNGEE. The CDR3 is made up of 14 amino acids. The CDR3 DNA is TGTGCCAGCAGCGAGGACAGCATGAACACTGAAGCTTTCTTT. Protein sequence: CASSEDSMNTEAFF.

This chain links TRBV5-4 with TRBJ2-1; 8 positions agree with TRBD2. After removal of 10 bases from V and 5 bases from J, the junction contained 5 bases not matched to a gene. The CDR3 length is 12 residues. CDR1 is SGHNT, CDR2 YYREEE, per germline (reference sequence). The CDR3 here is CAAGGVNNEQFF. CDR3 nucleotides: TGTGCCGCCGGGGGGGTTAACAATGAGCAGTTCTTC. Filled out from reference TRBV5-4 and TRBJ2-1, the complete variable domain reads ETGVTQSPTHLIKTRGQQVTLRCSSQSGHNTVSWYQQALGQGPQFIFQYYREEENGRGNFPPRFSGLQFPNYSSELNVNALELDDSALYLCAAGGVNNEQFFGPGTRLTVL.

The V call is TRBV7-3, the J call TRBJ2-1; 10 bases agree with TRBD2. CDR1 is SGHTA and CDR2 is FQGTGA in the germline V gene. Trimming took 2 bases from V and 5 from J; bases not matched to a gene: 3. The CDR3 spans 15 residues. The CDR3 protein is CASSLDSGRNNEQFF. For the CDR3, the DNA is TGTGCCAGCAGCTTAGATAGCGGGAGGAACAATGAGCAGTTCTTC.

The rearrangement links TRBV10-3 to TRBJ1-1, with D possibly matching TRBD1 (5 bases). Germline V gene sequence: CDR1 ENHRY, CDR2 SYGVKD. V lost 7 bases and J lost 9, with 12 bases in between. CDR3 size: 11 residues. The CDR3 nucleotides are TGTGCCATCAACAAGACAGCCAAAGCTTTCTTT. Translation: CAINKTAKAFF.

The genes are TRBV2 and TRBJ2-7, with a possible D match to TRBD1 (6 bases). The V end lost 8 bases, the J end lost 2 bases, and 7 bases lay between the germline ends. Germline V gene sequence: CDR1 SNHLY, CDR2 FYNNEI. The CDR3 consists of 11 residues. CDR3 sequence reads: CASGDTYEQYF. DNA of the CDR3: TGTGCCAGCGGGGACACCTACGAGCAGTACTTC.

This chain joins TRBV5-1 and TRBJ2-7, with D tentatively TRBD1 (6 bases). V gave up 4 bases and J gave up 4 bases, with 12 bases separating them. The germline CDR1 and CDR2 sequences are SGHRS and YFSETQ. CDR3 size: 13 residues. This CDR3 is CASSQQGGYEQYF. The DNA for the CDR3 is TGCGCCAGCAGCCAACAGGGTGGATACGAGCAGTACTTC.

This clone showed up just once. V is TRBV18 and J is TRBJ1-1; 9 nucleotides align to TRBD1. Germline V CDR1 and CDR2: KGHSH, LQKENI. V dropped 3 bases and J dropped 4; count of bases not matched to a gene: 9. The CDR3 length is 16 residues. CDR3 in DNA: TGTGCCAGCTCACCTCGACCGGGACAGGGAAGCACTGAAGCTTTCTTT. Residues: CASSPRPGQGSTEAFF.

This chain uses TRBV5-1 with TRBJ2-7; 7 nucleotides line up with TRBD2. Germline V gene data show CDR1 as SGHRS and CDR2 as YFSETQ. The CDR3 covers 15 residues. V lost 0 bases, J lost 1 base, and 4 bases stayed unmatched. This CDR3 is CASSLGLAVSYEQYF. The DNA for the CDR3 is TGCGCCAGCAGCTTGGGGCTAGCGGTTTCCTACGAGCAGTACTTC.

This chain joins TRBV11-2 and TRBJ2-7, with 11 nucleotides matching TRBD2. Germline assignment: CDR1 SGHAT and CDR2 FQNNGV. With 4 bases clipped from V and 0 bases from J, the junction kept 8 bases outside the gene matches. The CDR3 is made up of 17 amino acids. The CDR3 protein is CASSSRTSGLYSYEQYF. In DNA, the CDR3 is TGTGCCAGCAGCTCTAGGACTAGCGGGTTATACTCCTACGAGCAGTACTTC.

In its sample, this clone was seen a few times. Different DNA sequences within this sample yield the same CDR3. The rearrangement joins TRBV11-3 to TRBJ2-7; 9 nucleotides line up with TRBD1. The J segment lost 3 bases and the V segment lost 0 bases, leaving 3 bases of the junction unmatched. Per the germline V gene, CDR1 is SGHNT and CDR2 is YENEEA. This CDR3 has 15 residues. The CDR3 nucleotides are TGTGCCAGCAGCTTAGATCAGGGACAGGGCTACGAGCAGTACTTC. It encodes CASSLDQGQGYEQYF.

Of note for this clone: Other DNA sequences in the sample encode the same CDR3. J is TRBJ1-1 and V is TRBV5-1, with 8 bases that match TRBD1. The trim removed 0 bases at V and 0 bases at J, leaving 4 bases unmatched. CDR3 length: 16 residues. Germline CDR1 and CDR2: SGHRS and YFSETQ. The CDR3 DNA reads TGCGCCAGCAGCTTGGCCGGGACAGGTCTGAACACTGAAGCTTTCTTT. It codes for CASSLAGTGLNTEAFF.

The chain carries TRBV18 and TRBJ2-1, with D tentatively TRBD2 (5 bases). Per germline, CDR1 KGHSH and CDR2 LQKENI. V was trimmed by 2 bases and J by 8 bases, leaving 13 bases between them. The CDR3 totals 14 residues. The chain's CDR3 is CASSPVNGIYEQFF. The DNA of the CDR3 is TGTGCCAGCTCACCAGTTAACGGGATCTATGAGCAGTTCTTC.

The chain employs TRBV28 and TRBJ1-1; 8 nucleotides line up with TRBD1. The germline gives CDR1 MDHEN, CDR2 SYDVKM. V was clipped by 2 bases and J by 0 bases; unmatched bases: 5. CDR3 length equals 16 residues. CDR3: CASSLAGTGMNTEAFF. DNA of the CDR3: TGTGCCAGCAGTTTAGCCGGGACAGGCATGAACACTGAAGCTTTCTTT.

The chain links TRBV19 to TRBJ1-1, with D perhaps matching TRBD1 (6 bases). With 1 base removed from V and 5 bases from J, the gap between germline ends came to 14 bases. CDR1 and CDR2 from the germline V gene are LNHDA and SQIVND (reference sequence). The CDR3 loop spans 15 amino acids. The CDR3 protein is CASSIGLGAGTEAFF. Here the CDR3 DNA reads TGTGCCAGTAGTATAGGATTGGGGGCTGGGACTGAAGCTTTCTTT.

The chain joins TRBV7-6 to TRBJ2-7; D is perhaps TRBD1 (5 bases). This CDR3 is built from 13 residues. Germline V gene sequence: CDR1 SGHVS, CDR2 FNYEAQ. Trimming removed 4 bases at V and 5 bases at J, with 12 bases between. The CDR3 is CASSSDTINEQYF. The CDR3 DNA is TGTGCCAGCAGCTCGGACACAATCAACGAGCAGTACTTC.

The chain is built from TRBV9 and TRBJ2-7, with 7 bases identical to TRBD2. The CDR3 extends over 15 amino acids. Germline V gene lookup returns CDR1 SGDLS and CDR2 YYNGEE. The V gene end was trimmed by 0 bases and the J gene end by 6 bases; junction bases not matched to a gene: 9. The CDR3 sequence: CASSVGIGREGEQYF. DNA for the CDR3: TGTGCCAGCAGCGTAGGAATAGGGAGGGAGGGCGAGCAGTACTTC.

This clone appeared a single time. This chain links TRBV5-1 with TRBJ2-7; tentatively, D is TRBD1 (6 bases). The CDR3 is made up of 13 amino acids. V lost 6 bases, J lost 0 bases, and 10 bases lay in between. Germline values: CDR1 SGHRS, CDR2 YFSETQ. The CDR3 region is CASNLDSSYEQYF. The DNA of the CDR3 is TGCGCCAGCAATTTGGACAGCTCCTACGAGCAGTACTTC.

The chain has TRBV7-6 and TRBJ2-2; a possible D gene is TRBD1 (6 bases). Germline V CDR1 and CDR2: SGHVS, FNYEAQ. Trimming stripped 3 bases from V and 6 bases from J, with 17 bases between. The CDR3 runs to 16 residues. The CDR3 protein is CASSFSSGAGAGELFF. The CDR3 nucleotides read TGTGCCAGCAGCTTCTCATCAGGGGCGGGCGCCGGGGAGCTGTTTTTT.

The V call is TRBV11-3, the J call TRBJ2-1; a possible D gene is TRBD2 (5 bases). The ends were cut back, 4 bases at V and 9 bases at J, with 19 bases in the middle. CDR1 is SGHNT and CDR2 is YENEEA in the germline V gene. This CDR3 region has 15 residues. CDR3: CASSSGWRVGGEQFF. As DNA, the CDR3 is TGTGCCAGCAGCTCCGGGTGGCGGGTTGGTGGTGAGCAGTTCTTC.

This rearrangement joins TRBV5-6 to TRBJ1-1; 7 bases agree with TRBD1. In germline, CDR1 is SGHDT, CDR2 YYEEEE. V trimming: 4 bases; J trimming: 5 bases; junction bases outside the gene matches: 8. The CDR3 totals 14 residues. The CDR3 nucleotides read TGTGCCAGCAGCATGGCAGGGGGGCTGACTGAAGCTTTCTTT. It is translated as CASSMAGGLTEAFF.

The V call is TRBV7-2, the J call TRBJ2-7, with D possibly TRBD2 on 5 matching bases. The V gene lost 8 bases and the J gene lost 3 bases, with 14 bases spanning the gap. Germline V gene data show CDR1 as SGHTA and CDR2 as FQGNSA. There are 13 residues in the CDR3. The CDR3 sequence: CASLLGRNYEQYF. CDR3 sequence (DNA): TGTGCCAGCTTACTAGGCAGAAACTACGAGCAGTACTTC.

This clone has only one observation. V is TRBV20-1 and J is TRBJ2-1; 8 bases align to TRBD1. Germline assignment: CDR1 DFQATT and CDR2 SNEGSKA (reference sequence). The CDR3 spans 15 residues. J gave up 0 bases and V 3 bases, and 4 bases lay outside the gene matches. CDR3 in amino acids: CSASWTGISYNEQFF. The CDR3 DNA sequence: TGCAGTGCTAGTTGGACAGGGATCTCCTACAATGAGCAGTTCTTC.